The 30 T cell receptor beta chains given below trace back to one sample, sequenced in a study of T cell responses to AZD1222 COVID-19 vaccine. Assay used: immunoSEQ multiplex PCR; TCRdb lists only in-frame clones, some missing. The sample includes some 85,000 clones, about nine tenths seen only once; the top ten take 24%. The specimen comprised peripheral blood, sampled on day 0 of AZD1222 vaccination. The receptors were gathered from an adult in good health.

The chain combines TRBV21-1 with TRBJ2-1; the DNA was not used to check the table's D call, TRBD1. TRBV21-1 counts as a pseudogene. The CDR3 extends over 16 amino acids. The CDR3 DNA sequence: TGTGCCAGCAGCAAAGCGAGGACAGTCGATCCTAGTGAGCAGTTCTTC. It yields the protein CASSKARTVDPSEQFF.

The rearrangement joins TRBV28 to TRBJ1-1; D unresolved. The CDR3 consists of 14 residues. V dropped 9 bases and J dropped 6 bases, with 20 bases sitting between them. Germline V gene sequence: CDR1 MDHEN, CDR2 SYDVKM. The CDR3 loop reads CASVDPSLNPEAFF. In nucleotides, the CDR3 is TGTGCCAGTGTAGATCCATCCCTAAACCCTGAAGCTTTCTTT.

The chain uses TRBV5-1 and TRBJ1-2; D is uncertain. The CDR3 covers 12 residues. Germline V lookup: CDR1 SGHRS, CDR2 YFSETQ. V was pared by 4 bases and J by 6 bases, with 10 bases between. This CDR3 is CASSLNSDGYTF. The CDR3 DNA reads TGCGCCAGCAGCCTGAACAGTGATGGCTACACCTTC.

About this clone: At one end the junction does not follow the germline gene, possibly because of a read error. The gene calls are TRBV6-5 and TRBJ2-5; unclear D gene. Germline assignment: CDR1 MNHEY and CDR2 SVGAGI. The CDR3 extends over 14 amino acids. CDR3 sequence: CASSYLAVEETQYF. The CDR3 bases are TGTGCCAGCAGCTACTTAGCAGTCGAAGAGACCCAGTACTTC.

V gene TRBV6-4 combines with J gene TRBJ2-5, with 9 bases aligning to TRBD2. Germline trimming cut 7 bases from V and 4 bases from J; bases unmatched to any gene: 25. CDR3 size: 20 residues. CDR1 is MRHNA and CDR2 is SNTAGT in the germline V gene. The CDR3: CASTWIPAAGIRTSVETQYF. The CDR3 nucleotides read TGTGCCAGCACCTGGATCCCGGCCGCTGGGATCCGGACTAGCGTAGAGACCCAGTACTTC.

CDR3 amino acids: CATSVGVGLSVWEETQYF. CDR3 DNA sequence: TGTGCCACCAGTGTCGGAGTAGGGTTGAGCGTTTGGGAGGAGACCCAGTACTTC. This chain uses TRBV24-1 with TRBJ2-5; perhaps TRBD2 as D (5 bases). This CDR3 spans 18 amino acids. V lost 5 bases to trimming and J lost 5 bases, with 26 bases between them. Germline assignment: CDR1 KGHDR and CDR2 SFDVKD.

This clone was observed a single time. The CDR3 region has the DNA TGTGCCAGCAGTTTAGAGGGGATCGAGCAGTACTTC. Amino acids: CASSLEGIEQYF. This chain links TRBV12-3 or TRBV12-4 with TRBJ2-7; possible D gene TRBD1, 5 bases. This CDR3 contains 12 residues. Trimming took off 1 base at V and 6 bases at J, with 7 bases between the two ends.

The J gene is TRBJ1-5, the V gene TRBV2; 8 bases map to TRBD1. The CDR3 sequence is 14 residues long. J lost 0 bases, V lost 8 bases, and 3 bases had no gene match. Germline V CDR1 and CDR2: SNHLY, FYNNEI. The CDR3 coding sequence is TGTGCCAGCCAGGACAGGGCTAGCAATCAGCCCCAGCATTTT. It translates to CASQDRASNQPQHF.

Of note for this clone: At one boundary the junction diverges from the germline segment, which might be a read error. The chain combines TRBV15 with TRBJ1-2; 7 bases match TRBD1. This CDR3 is 14 amino acids long. CDR1 is LNHNV and CDR2 is YYDKDF in the germline V gene (reference sequence). The CDR3 nucleotides are TGTGCCACCAGCAGGGACCAGGACCTACAGGGGCGCTCCTTC. It encodes CATSRDQDLQGRSF.

The V and J genes are TRBV11-2 and TRBJ2-7; D is unclear. The CDR3 totals 13 residues. Germline CDR1 and CDR2: SGHAT and FQNNGV. The V gene lost 1 base and the J gene lost 5 bases, with 9 bases spanning the gap. This CDR3 reads CASSLGLGDEQYF. The CDR3 region has the DNA TGTGCCAGCAGCTTAGGCCTAGGCGACGAGCAGTACTTC.

The chain recombines TRBV6-5 with TRBJ1-4, with TRBD1 as a possible D gene (6 bases). V lost 0 bases, J lost 6 bases, and 11 bases lay in between. CDR3 length: 15 amino acids. The germline V gene has CDR1 MNHEY and CDR2 SVGAGI. The CDR3 DNA sequence: TGTGCCAGCAGTTACTCTGAGGCAGGGGATGAAAAACTGTTTTTT. Encoded protein: CASSYSEAGDEKLFF.

The chain carries TRBV7-2 and TRBJ1-4; D call uncertain. Germline V gives CDR1 SGHTA, CDR2 FQGNSA. The CDR3 is 15 amino acids. Trimming pared 3 bases from V and 0 bases from J, leaving 8 bases between. Here the CDR3 DNA reads TGTGCCAGCAGCTTGGGAGCTGCAACTAATGAAAAACTGTTTTTT. Translated: CASSLGAATNEKLFF.

The chain carries TRBV6-5 and TRBJ2-1; TRBD2 agrees at 8 bases. Losses at the gene ends were 8 bases for V and 9 bases for J; bases not matched to a gene: 12. The germline V gene has CDR1 MNHEY and CDR2 SVGAGI. The CDR3 length is 14 residues. CDR3 residues: CASGSKRESGEQFF. CDR3 nucleotide sequence: TGTGCCAGCGGTTCGAAGCGGGAGTCCGGTGAGCAGTTCTTC.

The chain is built from TRBV7-9 and TRBJ1-2; 8 bases are a match to TRBD1. This CDR3 has 14 residues. With 5 bases clipped from V and 7 bases from J, the junction kept 9 bases outside the gene matches. Per germline, CDR1 SEHNR and CDR2 FQNEAQ (reference sequence). Here the CDR3 DNA reads TGTGCCAGCAGCCCAACGGACAGGGTCGGTGGCTACACCTTC. Protein: CASSPTDRVGGYTF.

The genes are TRBV5-1 and TRBJ2-2; weak D call: TRBD1 (6 bases). The CDR3 has 17 residues. Germline assignment: CDR1 SGHRS and CDR2 YFSETQ. Deletions cut 3 bases from V and 6 bases from J, with 21 bases between. For the CDR3, the DNA is TGCGCCAGCAGCTCAAATGCAGGGGATGGCTTGGCCGGGGAGCTGTTTTTT. This sequence encodes CASSSNAGDGLAGELFF.

This rearrangement joins TRBV27 to TRBJ1-1; the D is unclear. The CDR3 runs 13 residues. V was shortened by 1 base and J by 1 base, with 4 bases between the two germline ends. Per germline, CDR1 MNHEY and CDR2 SMNVEV (reference sequence). The chain's CDR3 is CASSLFRNTEAFF. As DNA, the CDR3 is TGTGCCAGCAGTTTATTCCGGAACACTGAAGCTTTCTTT.

Only a few counts were recorded for this clone. DNA of the CDR3: TGTGCCAGCAGTGACTCGAACTCTGGGGCCAACGTCCTGACTTTC. Protein sequence: CASSDSNSGANVLTF. The V gene is TRBV6-4, the J gene TRBJ2-6; D not resolved. The germline V gene encodes CDR1 MRHNA and CDR2 SNTAGT. This CDR3 is built from 15 residues. Trimming pared 0 bases from V and 0 bases from J, leaving 3 bases between.

The genes are TRBV29-1 and TRBJ2-5; D possibly corresponds to TRBD2 (6 bases). V gave up 6 bases and J gave up 4 bases, with 15 bases separating them. Germline CDR1 reads SQVTM; CDR2 reads ANQGSEA. The CDR3 is 13 residues long. The DNA for the CDR3 is TGCAGCGTGATCCCCCAGGGAGGAGAGACCCAGTACTTC. This encodes CSVIPQGGETQYF.

The V gene is TRBV7-6, the J gene TRBJ2-3, with 7 bases aligning to TRBD2. The CDR3 runs 16 residues. Germline trimming cut 5 bases from V and 0 bases from J; bases unmatched to any gene: 8. CDR1 is SGHVS, CDR2 FNYEAQ, per germline. Here the CDR3 DNA reads TGTGCCAGCAGCCGCAAAGCGGGAACCAGCACAGATACGCAGTATTTT. Protein product: CASSRKAGTSTDTQYF.

A single count supports this clone. The CDR3, as DNA: TGTGCCAGCAGCGTAGGGACAACTAGCGGGTACAATGAGCAGTTCTTC. It is translated as CASSVGTTSGYNEQFF. The gene calls are TRBV9 and TRBJ2-1, with 9 bases aligning to TRBD2. V dropped 0 bases and J dropped 4; count of bases not matched to a gene: 5. CDR1 and CDR2 from the germline V gene are SGDLS and YYNGEE. This CDR3 contains 16 residues.

V usage is TRBV7-3 and J usage is TRBJ2-3; the D gene could be TRBD1 or TRBD2 (5 bases each). The CDR3 loop spans 16 amino acids. Germline loops: CDR1 SGHTA, CDR2 FQGTGA. V lost 1 base to trimming and J lost 4 bases, with 15 bases between them. CDR3 protein: CASSLISGLGADTQYF. In DNA, the CDR3 is TGTGCCAGCAGCTTAATCTCCGGGTTGGGGGCAGATACGCAGTATTTT.

The V call is TRBV9, the J call TRBJ2-1; D is perhaps TRBD2 (6 bases). Germline lookup yields CDR1 SGDLS and CDR2 YYNGEE. Trimming shortened V by 0 bases and J by 4 bases, and 11 bases separated the two germline ends. The CDR3 totals 15 residues. The CDR3: CASSVASGTYNEQFF. For the CDR3, the DNA is TGTGCCAGCAGCGTAGCGTCAGGGACTTACAATGAGCAGTTCTTC.

V usage is TRBV10-1 and J usage is TRBJ1-5; D is undetermined. V was cut by 4 bases and J by 0 bases, with 7 bases left in between. Germline lookup yields CDR1 WNHNN and CDR2 SYGVQD (reference sequence). The CDR3 extends over 14 amino acids. This CDR3 is CASSARNSNQPQHF. The CDR3, as DNA: TGCGCCAGCAGTGCCCGGAATAGCAATCAGCCCCAGCATTTT.

The V call is TRBV7-3, the J call TRBJ1-6; 7 nucleotides match TRBD1. Germline CDR1 reads SGHTA; CDR2 reads FQGTGA. V shed 2 bases and J 5 bases; nucleotides not matched to a gene: 0. This CDR3 contains 14 residues. This CDR3 reads CASSLGTDNSPLHF. CDR3 nucleotide sequence: TGTGCCAGCAGCTTAGGGACAGATAATTCACCCCTCCACTTT.

This clone was detected once. The chain carries TRBV27 and TRBJ1-5, with TRBD1 matching 7 bases. The J segment lost 3 bases and the V segment lost 7 bases, leaving 12 bases of the junction unmatched. The germline gives CDR1 MNHEY, CDR2 SMNVEV (reference sequence). The CDR3 totals 16 residues. The CDR3 spells CASKRDRDGYNQPQHF. The CDR3, as DNA: TGTGCCAGCAAAAGAGACAGGGATGGATACAATCAGCCCCAGCATTTT.

The chain uses TRBV18 and TRBJ2-7; 9 bases align to TRBD1. Looked up from germline, CDR1 is KGHSH and CDR2 is LQKENI. This CDR3 is built from 15 residues. With V trimmed by 2 bases and J by 6 bases, 8 bases remained unmatched. Written as DNA, the CDR3 is TGTGCCAGCTCACCATTGCCCGGGACAGGGCGCGAGCAGTACTTC. This translates into CASSPLPGTGREQYF.

The rearrangement links TRBV5-6 to TRBJ2-2; D not resolved. Germline CDR1 and CDR2: SGHDT and YYEEEE. This CDR3 is 11 amino acids long. V gave up 0 bases and J gave up 6 bases, with 0 bases separating them. Written as DNA, the CDR3 is TGTGCCAGCAGCTTGGCCGGGGAGCTGTTTTTT. Protein product: CASSLAGELFF. The full variable domain, with the rest looked up from reference TRBV5-6 and TRBJ2-2, is DAGVTQSPTHLIKTRGQQVTLRCSPKSGHDTVSWYQQALGQGPQFIFQYYEEEERQRGNFPDRFSGHQFPNYSSELNVNALLLGDSALYLCASSLAGELFFGEGSRLTVL.

The chain combines TRBV3-1 (or the pseudogene TRBV3-2) with TRBJ1-3; 7 nucleotides line up with TRBD1. With 3 bases clipped from V and 2 bases from J, the junction kept 4 bases outside the gene matches. The length of the CDR3 is 15 residues. In germline, CDR1 is LGHDT, CDR2 YNNKEL (reference sequence). CDR3 DNA sequence: TGTGCCAGCAGCCATCTTGACAGGGCTGGAAACACCATATATTTT. Its protein is CASSHLDRAGNTIYF.

This rearrangement joins TRBV7-3 to TRBJ2-1; 8 positions match TRBD2. J gave up 3 bases and V 2 bases, and 18 bases lay outside the gene matches. This CDR3 comprises 20 residues. The germline gives CDR1 SGHTA, CDR2 FQGTGA. In DNA, the CDR3 is TGTGCCAGCAGCTTAGTTTCAGGCGGGGGGAAAGCGGGCCTCTACAATGAGCAGTTCTTC. Protein: CASSLVSGGGKAGLYNEQFF. Drawing the rest from reference TRBV7-3 and TRBJ2-1, the complete variable domain is GAGVSQTPSNKVTEKGKYVELRCDPISGHTALYWYRQSLGQGPEFLIYFQGTGAADDSGLPNDRFFAVRPEGSVSTLKIQRTERGDSAVYLCASSLVSGGGKAGLYNEQFFGPGTRLTVL.

This clone was seen a few times. The chain recombines TRBV5-4 with TRBJ1-2; 7 positions match TRBD1. The CDR3 is made up of 13 amino acids. The V gene end was trimmed by 0 bases and the J gene end by 5 bases; junction bases not matched to a gene: 1. The germline gives CDR1 SGHNT, CDR2 YYREEE (reference sequence). DNA for the CDR3: TGTGCCAGCAGCTTGGACAGGGGTTATGGCTACACCTTC. This codes for CASSLDRGYGYTF. The whole variable domain, remainder taken from reference TRBV5-4 and TRBJ1-2, is ETGVTQSPTHLIKTRGQQVTLRCSSQSGHNTVSWYQQALGQGPQFIFQYYREEENGRGNFPPRFSGLQFPNYSSELNVNALELDDSALYLCASSLDRGYGYTFGSGTRLTVV.